These 13 T cell receptor beta chains originate from one sample sequenced in a study of tumor-infiltrating lymphocytes in localized non-small cell lung cancer. Measured with immunoSEQ multiplex PCR; TCRdb has only the in-frame clones, and not every one. The sample yields 15,000 to 20,000 clones, around 78% seen once. Sequencing was done on a sample of lung tumor tissue. The receptor set was obtained from a human donor with non-small cell lung cancer.

This clone appeared a few times. The chain couples TRBV11-2 to TRBJ2-2; D possibly matches TRBD1 or TRBD2 (5 bases each). V lost 5 bases and J lost 4, with 26 bases in between. CDR3 length: 19 residues. Germline V gives CDR1 SGHAT, CDR2 FQNNGV. CDR3 bases: TGTGCCAGCAGCCTTATTCCCGGGACGGCCGTTACAGGCACCGGGGAGCTGTTTTTT. Translated, it gives CASSLIPGTAVTGTGELFF.

The chain is built from TRBV9 and TRBJ2-1, with no clear D. Germline-derived CDR1 and CDR2 are SGDLS and YYNGEE. The CDR3 consists of 14 residues. The V end lost 4 bases, the J end lost 9 bases, and 17 bases lay between the germline ends. CDR3 in amino acids: CASSLGTSKGEQFF. CDR3 DNA sequence: TGTGCCAGCAGCCTCGGTACGAGTAAGGGTGAGCAGTTCTTC.

The gene calls are TRBV5-4 and TRBJ2-5; 13 bases line up with TRBD2. Germline assignment: CDR1 SGHNT and CDR2 YYREEE (reference sequence). V dropped 3 bases and J dropped 2; count of bases not matched to a gene: 1. The length of the CDR3 is 15 residues. CDR3 region: CASSWGLAGQETQYF. CDR3 sequence (DNA): TGTGCCAGCAGCTGGGGACTAGCGGGGCAAGAGACCCAGTACTTC. The full variable domain, with the rest looked up from reference TRBV5-4 and TRBJ2-5, is ETGVTQSPTHLIKTRGQQVTLRCSSQSGHNTVSWYQQALGQGPQFIFQYYREEENGRGNFPPRFSGLQFPNYSSELNVNALELDDSALYLCASSWGLAGQETQYFGPGTRLLVL.

The J gene is TRBJ1-3, the V gene TRBV19; D is unresolved. Germline CDR1 LNHDA, CDR2 SQIVND (reference sequence). This CDR3 is 14 amino acids long. V gave up 6 bases and J gave up 0 bases, with 9 bases separating them. CDR3 protein: CASSDGYSGNTIYF. CDR3 nucleotide sequence: TGTGCCAGTAGCGACGGTTACTCTGGAAACACCATATATTTT.

This clone was picked up a small number of times. The chain combines TRBV27 with TRBJ1-1; D unclear. The CDR3 has 11 residues. V gave up 6 bases and J gave up 5 bases, with 7 bases separating them. Looked up from germline, CDR1 is MNHEY and CDR2 is SMNVEV (reference sequence). The CDR3 region has the DNA TGTGCCAGCAGGGCTCGAACTGAAGCTTTCTTT. As protein: CASRARTEAFF.

J is TRBJ2-7 and V is TRBV6-5; no reliable D call. Germline CDR1 and CDR2: MNHEY and SVGAGI. The ends were cut back, 7 bases at V and 0 bases at J, with 7 bases in the middle. The CDR3 runs 12 residues. The CDR3 is CASIPSSYEQYF. Written as DNA, the CDR3 is TGTGCCAGCATTCCAAGCTCCTACGAGCAGTACTTC.

The chain has TRBV28 and TRBJ1-1; TRBD1 aligns across 9 bases. Germline lookup yields CDR1 MDHEN and CDR2 SYDVKM. This CDR3 contains 15 residues. With 6 bases clipped from V and 3 bases from J, the junction kept 8 bases outside the gene matches. The CDR3, as DNA: TGTGCCAGCAGGCCGGGACAGGGAGTGTACACTGAAGCTTTCTTT. Encoded protein: CASRPGQGVYTEAFF. Looking up the rest from reference TRBV28 and TRBJ1-1 gives the full variable domain: DVKVTQSSRYLVKRTGEKVFLECVQDMDHENMFWYRQDPGLGLRLIYFSYDVKMKEKGDIPEGYSVSREKKERFSLILESASTNQTSMYLCASRPGQGVYTEAFFGQGTRLTVV.

The CDR3 loop is CAISGGLLAGGRSSGEQYF. The CDR3 DNA follows: TGTGCCATCTCGGGCGGGCTACTAGCGGGGGGCCGGAGTTCGGGCGAGCAGTACTTC. This chain links TRBV10-3 with TRBJ2-7; 12 bases line up with TRBD2. J was trimmed by 6 bases and V by 8 bases; bases with no gene match: 23. CDR3 size: 19 residues. Looked up from germline, CDR1 is ENHRY and CDR2 is SYGVKD.

This rearrangement joins TRBV6-1 to TRBJ2-5; D may be TRBD1 (7 bases). CDR3 length equals 15 residues. Germline CDR1 reads MNHNS; CDR2 reads SASEGT. V was clipped by 3 bases and J by 5 bases, with 16 bases between them. CDR3 DNA sequence: TGTGCCAGCAGTGAGTCAGGGGGGTTAGAGGAGACCCAGTACTTC. This sequence encodes CASSESGGLEETQYF.

This clone was counted only a few times. The CDR3 bases are TGTGCCAGCAGCATATCCGGGACTAGCGGGAGCGAGCAGTACTTC. Encoded protein: CASSISGTSGSEQYF. The gene calls are TRBV5-5 and TRBJ2-7, with 14 bases matching TRBD2. CDR3 size: 15 residues. Germline CDR1 SGHKS, CDR2 YYEKEE (reference sequence). V lost 4 bases to trimming and J lost 6 bases; unmatched junction nucleotides: 6.

V usage is TRBV7-3 and J usage is TRBJ1-6; D unresolved. Germline CDR1 is SGHTA and CDR2 is FQGTGA. The CDR3 length is 13 residues. V gave up 5 bases and J gave up 7 bases, with 9 bases separating them. CDR3 sequence: CASSPRPNSPLHF. In nucleotides, the CDR3 is TGTGCCAGCAGCCCTCGCCCAAATTCACCCCTCCACTTT.

The chain joins TRBV6-6 to TRBJ1-2, with unresolved D. Trimming took off 2 bases at V and 3 bases at J, with 10 bases between the two ends. CDR1 is MNHNY and CDR2 is SVGAGI in the germline V gene (reference sequence). The CDR3 contains 14 residues. The CDR3 bases are TGTGCCAGCAGTTACGGAAGGGTGGACTATGGCTACACCTTC. Encoded protein: CASSYGRVDYGYTF.

The genes are TRBV7-2 and TRBJ2-1; possible D gene TRBD2, 6 bases. Between the trimmed V and J ends, which lost 8 bases and 9 bases, there was a span of 29 bases. The CDR3 extends over 17 amino acids. Germline CDR1 and CDR2: SGHTA and FQGNSA. The chain's CDR3 is CASHETGPAAGMVEQFF. CDR3 nucleotides: TGTGCCAGCCACGAAACGGGCCCGGCGGCGGGAATGGTTGAGCAGTTCTTC.